This T cell receptor (beta chain) was observed in a study of beta chain features in type 1 diabetes. General study findings and limits: Patients with Type 1 diabetes showed moderately but significantly shorter TCRB CDR3s in all four CD4+ subsets. High-TCR-expressing cells could be over-represented by cDNA sequencing.

Isolated RNA was reverse transcribed in full, so expressed TCRB transcripts were sequenced. Mean read depth for naive, central memory and regulatory T cell samples was about 3.6 million reads. Using immunoSEQ multiplex PCR, the repertoire was profiled, and TCRdb retains in-frame clones only, with some absent. The top ten clones hold roughly 0.019% of a sample with some 250,000 clones, over 11% of them seen once. CDR3 length equals 15 residues. The germline V gene encodes CDR1 SGHRS and CDR2 YFSETQ. Trimming removed 2 bases at V and 2 bases at J, with 14 bases between. This clone was seen a handful of times. Its antigen is as yet unknown. CD4+ naive, central memory, regulatory and stem cell-like memory subsets were isolated by sorting on CD45RO/CCR7/CD25/CD127/CD95/CD27. All of the sorted populations showed purity greater than 98%.

The specimen was naive CD4+ T cells from blood. The source of this sequence is a man younger than 45 with type 1 diabetes. The rearrangement uses TRBV5-1 and TRBJ2-7, with D perhaps matching TRBD2 (6 bases). CDR3 amino acids: CASSFAGTMAYEQYF. The CDR3, as DNA: TGCGCCAGCAGCTTTGCGGGAACAATGGCCTACGAGCAGTACTTC.